What follows are 2 T cell receptor beta chains derived from one specimen sequenced in a study of blood T cell repertoires in COVID-19. Using immunoSEQ multiplex PCR, the repertoire was profiled, and TCRdb retains in-frame clones only, with some absent. The sample yields roughly 190,000 clones, over 70% seen once. The sequencing sample was made of peripheral blood. These receptors came from a man aged 45-60 years with active or convalescent COVID-19.

The genes are TRBV30 and TRBJ2-5; TRBD2 aligns across 10 bases. V gave up 5 bases and J gave up 5 bases; unmatched junction bases: 5. Germline V lookup: CDR1 GTSNPN, CDR2 SVGIG (reference sequence). The CDR3 has 13 residues. In nucleotides, the CDR3 is TGTGCCTGGGGCCAGCGGGAGGGGGAGACCCAGTACTTC. Amino acid sequence: CAWGQREGETQYF.

This clone was recorded only once. The V call is TRBV27, the J call TRBJ1-2; 7 nucleotides agree with TRBD1. Germline V CDR1 and CDR2: MNHEY, SMNVEV (reference sequence). The CDR3 consists of 15 residues. The V and J ends lost 10 bases and 7 bases, in that order; junction bases with no gene match: 18. The CDR3 sequence is CATSPRVTGDGGYTF. The CDR3 coding sequence is TGTGCCACAAGCCCCCGGGTAACAGGGGATGGTGGCTACACCTTC.